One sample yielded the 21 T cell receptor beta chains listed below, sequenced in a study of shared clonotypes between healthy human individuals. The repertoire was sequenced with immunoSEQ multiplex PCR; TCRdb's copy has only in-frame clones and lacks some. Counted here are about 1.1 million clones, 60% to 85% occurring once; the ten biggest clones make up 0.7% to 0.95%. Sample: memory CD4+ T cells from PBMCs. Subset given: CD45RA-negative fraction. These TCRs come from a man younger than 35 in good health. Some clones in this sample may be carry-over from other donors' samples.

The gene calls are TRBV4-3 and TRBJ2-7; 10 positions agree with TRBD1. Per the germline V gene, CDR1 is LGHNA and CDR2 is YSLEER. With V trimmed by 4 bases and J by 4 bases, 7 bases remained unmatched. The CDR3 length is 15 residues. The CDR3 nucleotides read TGCGCCAGCAGCCTACGGACAGGGGGAATTTACGAGCAGTACTTC. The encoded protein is CASSLRTGGIYEQYF.

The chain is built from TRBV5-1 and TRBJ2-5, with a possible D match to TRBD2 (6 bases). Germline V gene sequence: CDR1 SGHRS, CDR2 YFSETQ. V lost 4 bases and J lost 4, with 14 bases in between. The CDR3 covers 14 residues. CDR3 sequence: CASSTGTLGETQYF. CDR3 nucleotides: TGCGCCAGCAGCACTGGGACTTTAGGAGAGACCCAGTACTTC. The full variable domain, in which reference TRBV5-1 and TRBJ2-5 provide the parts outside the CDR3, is KAGVTQTPRYLIKTRGQQVTLSCSPISGHRSVSWYQQTPGQGLQFLFEYFSETQRNKGNFPGRFSGRQFSNSRSEMNVSTLELGDSALYLCASSTGTLGETQYFGPGTRLLVL.

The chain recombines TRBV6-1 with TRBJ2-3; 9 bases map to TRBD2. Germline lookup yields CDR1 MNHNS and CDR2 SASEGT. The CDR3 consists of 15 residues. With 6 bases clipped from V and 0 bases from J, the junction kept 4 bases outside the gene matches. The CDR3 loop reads CASRTSGASTDTQYF. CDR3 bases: TGTGCCAGCAGGACTAGCGGTGCTAGCACAGATACGCAGTATTTT.

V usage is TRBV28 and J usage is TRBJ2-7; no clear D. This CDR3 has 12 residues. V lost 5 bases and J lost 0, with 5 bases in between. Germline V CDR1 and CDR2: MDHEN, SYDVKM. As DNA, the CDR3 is TGTGCCAGCAGTGCTTTCTCCTACGAGCAGTACTTC. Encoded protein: CASSAFSYEQYF.

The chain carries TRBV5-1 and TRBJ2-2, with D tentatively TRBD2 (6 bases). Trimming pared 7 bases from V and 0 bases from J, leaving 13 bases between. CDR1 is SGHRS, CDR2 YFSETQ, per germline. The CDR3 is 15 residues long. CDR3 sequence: CASGEDSANTGELFF. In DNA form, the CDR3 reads TGCGCCAGCGGGGAGGATTCGGCGAACACCGGGGAGCTGTTTTTT.

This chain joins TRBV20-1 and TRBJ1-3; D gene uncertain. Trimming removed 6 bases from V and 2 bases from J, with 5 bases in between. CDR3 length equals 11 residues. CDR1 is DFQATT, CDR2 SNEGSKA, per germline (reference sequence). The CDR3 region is CSASTGNTIYF. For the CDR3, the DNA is TGCAGTGCGTCCACTGGAAACACCATATATTTT.

The CDR3 sequence: CASSLELSDTQYF. In nucleotides, the CDR3 is TGTGCCAGCAGCTTAGAATTATCAGATACGCAGTATTTT. The chain couples TRBV7-6 to TRBJ2-3; D is undetermined. Germline V gene lookup returns CDR1 SGHVS and CDR2 FNYEAQ. The CDR3 extends over 13 amino acids. Trimming took 1 base from V and 4 from J, leaving 6 bases between them.

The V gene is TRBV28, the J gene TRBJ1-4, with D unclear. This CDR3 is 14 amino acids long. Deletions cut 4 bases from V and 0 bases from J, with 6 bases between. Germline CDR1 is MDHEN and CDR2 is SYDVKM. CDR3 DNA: TGTGCCAGCAGTTCCCGGGCAACTAATGAAAAACTGTTTTTT. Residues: CASSSRATNEKLFF.

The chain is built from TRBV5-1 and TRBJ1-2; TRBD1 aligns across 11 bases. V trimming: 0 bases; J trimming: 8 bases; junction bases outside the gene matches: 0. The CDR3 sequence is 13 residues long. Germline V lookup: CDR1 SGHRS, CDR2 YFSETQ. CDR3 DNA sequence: TGCGCCAGCAGCTTGGGGACAGGGGGCGGCTACACCTTC. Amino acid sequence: CASSLGTGGGYTF.

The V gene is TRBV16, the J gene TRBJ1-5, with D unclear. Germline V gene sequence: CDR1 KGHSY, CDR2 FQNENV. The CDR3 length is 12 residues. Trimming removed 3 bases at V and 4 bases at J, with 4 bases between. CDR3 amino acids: CASSQRNQPQHF. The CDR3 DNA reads TGTGCCAGCAGCCAGCGGAATCAGCCCCAGCATTTT.

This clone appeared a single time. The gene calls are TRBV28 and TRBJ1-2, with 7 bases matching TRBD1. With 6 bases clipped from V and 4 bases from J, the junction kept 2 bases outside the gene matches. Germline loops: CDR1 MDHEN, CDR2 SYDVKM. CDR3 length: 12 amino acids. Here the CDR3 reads CASRGGGYGYTF. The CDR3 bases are TGTGCCAGCAGAGGGGGCGGCTATGGCTACACCTTC.

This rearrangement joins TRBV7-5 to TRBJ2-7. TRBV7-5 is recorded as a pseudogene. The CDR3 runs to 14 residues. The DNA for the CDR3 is TGTGTCAGAAGCTCGGGGCAGGAGTCCTACGAGCAGTACTTC. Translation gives CVRSSGQESYEQYF.

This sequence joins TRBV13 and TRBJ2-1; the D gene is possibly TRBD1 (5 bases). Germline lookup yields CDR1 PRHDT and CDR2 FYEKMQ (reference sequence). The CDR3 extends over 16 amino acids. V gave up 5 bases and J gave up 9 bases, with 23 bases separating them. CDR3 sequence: CASSQTGKVGVGEQFF. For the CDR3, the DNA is TGTGCCAGCAGCCAAACAGGAAAGGTAGGGGTAGGTGAGCAGTTCTTC.

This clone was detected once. In DNA form, the CDR3 reads TGCAGCGTTGTGCGCAGGTCGAGGGGGACTAGCCGTTACAATGAGCAGTTCTTC. It encodes CSVVRRSRGTSRYNEQFF. This chain uses TRBV29-1 with TRBJ2-1, with 9 bases lining up with TRBD2. The V gene's germline CDR1 is SQVTM and CDR2 ANQGSEA. CDR3 length: 18 amino acids. Trimming took 4 bases from V and 4 from J; bases not matched to a gene: 17.

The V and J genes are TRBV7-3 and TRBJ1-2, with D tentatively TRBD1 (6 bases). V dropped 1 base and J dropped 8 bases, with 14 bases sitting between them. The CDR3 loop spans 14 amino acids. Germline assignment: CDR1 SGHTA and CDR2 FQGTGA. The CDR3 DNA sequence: TGTGCCAGCAGCTTAAGGGGGGCCCCATACGGCTACACCTTC. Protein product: CASSLRGAPYGYTF.

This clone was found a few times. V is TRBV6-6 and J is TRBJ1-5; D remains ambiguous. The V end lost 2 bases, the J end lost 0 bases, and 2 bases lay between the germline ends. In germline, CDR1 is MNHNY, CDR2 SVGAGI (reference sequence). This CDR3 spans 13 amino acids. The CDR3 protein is CASSYNSNQPQHF. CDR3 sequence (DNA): TGTGCCAGCAGTTACAATAGCAATCAGCCCCAGCATTTT.

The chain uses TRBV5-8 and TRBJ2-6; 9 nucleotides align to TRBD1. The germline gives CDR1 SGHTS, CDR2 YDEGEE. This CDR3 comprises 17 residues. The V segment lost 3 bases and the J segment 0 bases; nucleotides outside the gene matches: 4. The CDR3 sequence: CASSSDRGHSGANVLTF. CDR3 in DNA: TGTGCCAGCAGCTCGGACAGGGGACACTCTGGGGCCAACGTCCTGACTTTC.

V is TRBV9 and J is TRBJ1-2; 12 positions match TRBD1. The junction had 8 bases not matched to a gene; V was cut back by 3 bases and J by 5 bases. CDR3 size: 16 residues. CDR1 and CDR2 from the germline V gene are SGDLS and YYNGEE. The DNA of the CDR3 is TGTGCCAGCAGCGCTGGGGGACAGGGGGCAAGGTATGGCTACACCTTC. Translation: CASSAGGQGARYGYTF.

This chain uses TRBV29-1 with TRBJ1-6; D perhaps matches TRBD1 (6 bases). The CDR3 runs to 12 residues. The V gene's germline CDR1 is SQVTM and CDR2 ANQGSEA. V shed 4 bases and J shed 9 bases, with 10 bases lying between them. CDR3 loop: CSVGQGTSPLHF. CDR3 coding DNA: TGCAGCGTTGGTCAGGGGACTTCACCCCTCCACTTT. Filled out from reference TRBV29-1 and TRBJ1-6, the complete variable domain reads SAVISQKPSRDICQRGTSLTIQCQVDSQVTMMFWYRQQPGQSLTLIATANQGSEATYESGFVIDKFPISRPNLTFSTLTVSNMSPEDSSIYLCSVGQGTSPLHFGNGTRLTVT.

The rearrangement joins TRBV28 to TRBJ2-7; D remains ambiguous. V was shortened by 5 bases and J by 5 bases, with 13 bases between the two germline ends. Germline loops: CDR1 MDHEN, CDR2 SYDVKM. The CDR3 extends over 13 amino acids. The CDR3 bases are TGTGCCAGCAGTATAGGGTTGAGCCACGAGCAGTACTTC. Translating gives CASSIGLSHEQYF.

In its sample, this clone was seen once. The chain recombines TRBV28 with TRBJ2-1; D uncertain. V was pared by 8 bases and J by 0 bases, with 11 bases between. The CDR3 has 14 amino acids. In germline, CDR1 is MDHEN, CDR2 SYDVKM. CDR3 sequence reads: CASLGSTSYNEQFF. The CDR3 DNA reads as TGTGCCAGCCTAGGTTCCACCTCCTACAATGAGCAGTTCTTC. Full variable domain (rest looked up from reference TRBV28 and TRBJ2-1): DVKVTQSSRYLVKRTGEKVFLECVQDMDHENMFWYRQDPGLGLRLIYFSYDVKMKEKGDIPEGYSVSREKKERFSLILESASTNQTSMYLCASLGSTSYNEQFFGPGTRLTVL.